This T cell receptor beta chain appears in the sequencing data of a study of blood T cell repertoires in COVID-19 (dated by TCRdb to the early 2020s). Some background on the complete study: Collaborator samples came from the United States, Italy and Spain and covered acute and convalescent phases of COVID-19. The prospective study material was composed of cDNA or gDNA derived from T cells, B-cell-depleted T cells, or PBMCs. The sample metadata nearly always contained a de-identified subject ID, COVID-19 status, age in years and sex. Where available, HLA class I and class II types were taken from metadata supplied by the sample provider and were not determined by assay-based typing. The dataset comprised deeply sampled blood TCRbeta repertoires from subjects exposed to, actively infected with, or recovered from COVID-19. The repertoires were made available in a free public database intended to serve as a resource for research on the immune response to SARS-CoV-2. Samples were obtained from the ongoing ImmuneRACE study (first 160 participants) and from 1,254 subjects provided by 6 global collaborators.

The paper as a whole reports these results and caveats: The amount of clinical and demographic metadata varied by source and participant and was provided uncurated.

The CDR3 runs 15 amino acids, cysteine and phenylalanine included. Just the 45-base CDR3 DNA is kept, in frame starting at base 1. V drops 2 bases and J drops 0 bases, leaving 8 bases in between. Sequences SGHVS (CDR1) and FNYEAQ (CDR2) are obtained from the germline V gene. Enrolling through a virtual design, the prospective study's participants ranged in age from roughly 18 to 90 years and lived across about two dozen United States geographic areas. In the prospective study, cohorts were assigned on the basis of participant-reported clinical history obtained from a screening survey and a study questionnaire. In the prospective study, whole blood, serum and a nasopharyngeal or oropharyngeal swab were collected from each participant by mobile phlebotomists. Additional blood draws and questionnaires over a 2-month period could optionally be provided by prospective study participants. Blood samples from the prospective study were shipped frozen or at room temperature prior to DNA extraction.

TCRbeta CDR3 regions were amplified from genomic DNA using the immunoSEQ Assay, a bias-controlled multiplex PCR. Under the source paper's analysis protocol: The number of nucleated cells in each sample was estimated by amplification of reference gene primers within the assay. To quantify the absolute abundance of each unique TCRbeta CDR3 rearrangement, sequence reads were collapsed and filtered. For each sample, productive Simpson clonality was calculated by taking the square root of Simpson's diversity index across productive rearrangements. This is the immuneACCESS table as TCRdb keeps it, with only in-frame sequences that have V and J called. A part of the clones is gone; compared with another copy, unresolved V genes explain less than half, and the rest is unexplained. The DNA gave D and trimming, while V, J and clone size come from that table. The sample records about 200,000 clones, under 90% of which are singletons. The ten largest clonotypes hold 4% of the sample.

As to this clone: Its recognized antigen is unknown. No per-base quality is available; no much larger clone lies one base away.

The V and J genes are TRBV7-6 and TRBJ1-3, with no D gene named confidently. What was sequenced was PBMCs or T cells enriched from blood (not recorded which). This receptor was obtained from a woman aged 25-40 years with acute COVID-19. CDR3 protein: CASSLIESSGNTIYF. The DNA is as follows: TGTGCCAGCAGCTTAATTGAGAGCTCTGGAAACACCATATATTTT.